A single T cell receptor (beta chain) is shown here with its context. Germline values: CDR1 WSHSY, CDR2 SAAADI. V lost 3 bases and J 7 bases, leaving 9 bases between the germline ends. This CDR3 has 12 amino acids. This sample is drawn from a study of blood T cell repertoires in COVID-19. About the research overall: The United States, Italy and Spain provided the acute and convalescent COVID-19 samples. PBMCs, B-cell-depleted T cells, or T cells were the source of the cDNA or gDNA that made up the material.

Original data processing: Estimation of nucleated cell counts relied on the amplification of reference gene primers. Clones were sequenced by immunoSEQ multiplex PCR, and TCRdb holds only the in-frame ones, with some missing. V and J calls and clone size are given by that table; D and trimming were obtained from the DNA. The table has about 260,000 clones, approximately 86% seen once. Source material: peripheral blood. The rearrangement links TRBV10-2 to TRBJ1-1, with D possibly matching TRBD1 (5 bases). The receptor was derived from a man aged 40-55 years with active or convalescent COVID-19. Here the CDR3 reads CASSERGHEAFF. The CDR3 region has the DNA TGCGCCAGCAGTGAAAGGGGCCATGAAGCTTTCTTT.